The 16 T cell receptor beta chains in this list originate from one sample, sequenced in a study of T cells expressing NK-cell markers. Reprocessing the 5' RACE reads, TCRdb reports a single entry for every CDR3 protein and omits DNA. The repertoire table contains roughly 120,000 distinct CDR3 sequences. Specimen: blood T cells: a sorted CD56 or NKG2C T cell subset, CD4+ or CD8+ T cells, or bulk PBMC T cells (not recorded which). These receptors were taken from a woman between 18 and 70 years old in good health.

This chain connects TRBV4-3 to TRBJ2-2. The CDR3 covers 16 residues. From germline, CDR1 is LGHNA and CDR2 YSLEER. CDR3 loop: CASSQDATGFTGELFF.

The chain combines TRBV28 with TRBJ2-2; TCRdb selects TRBD1, and the lack of DNA leaves this call unchecked. Germline V gene sequence: CDR1 MDHEN, CDR2 SYDVKM. The CDR3 has 16 residues. This CDR3 is CASSFLTGVNTGELFF.

The V gene is TRBV9, the J gene TRBJ2-3; TCRdb lists TRBD2, though no DNA is available to test this call. The CDR3 is 17 amino acids. Germline V CDR1 and CDR2: SGDLS, YYNGEE. CDR3 loop: CASSVGLAGGSTDTQYF. Looking up the rest from reference TRBV9 and TRBJ2-3 gives the full variable domain: DSGVTQTPKHLITATGQRVTLRCSPRSGDLSVYWYQQSLDQGLQFLIQYYNGEERAKGNILERFSAQQFPDLHSELNLSSLELGDSALYFCASSVGLAGGSTDTQYFGPGTRLTVL.

V gene TRBV7-9 combines with J gene TRBJ2-2; TCRdb's D gene call, TRBD1, goes unchecked for lack of DNA. Germline loops: CDR1 SEHNR, CDR2 FQNEAQ (reference sequence). The CDR3 loop spans 14 amino acids. The CDR3 protein is CASSQDRNTGELFF.

The V call is TRBV6-5, the J call TRBJ1-1; absent DNA, TCRdb's TRBD1 call cannot be checked. The V gene's germline CDR1 is MNHEY and CDR2 SVGAGI. The CDR3 runs to 14 residues. CDR3 protein: CASSYGGSNTEAFF.

The genes are TRBV28 and TRBJ1-2; TCRdb calls TRBD1, which cannot be checked without DNA. The CDR3 covers 14 residues. Germline V gene data show CDR1 as MDHEN and CDR2 as SYDVKM. The CDR3 here is CASSPWTGAYGYTF.

This chain uses TRBV19 with TRBJ2-7; TCRdb outputs TRBD1, but without DNA this stays unchecked. CDR1 is LNHDA and CDR2 is SQIVND in the germline V gene (reference sequence). The CDR3 runs 13 residues. This CDR3 is CASSPGRALEQYF. Filled out from reference TRBV19 and TRBJ2-7, the complete variable domain reads DGGITQSPKYLFRKEGQNVTLSCEQNLNHDAMYWYRQDPGQGLRLIYYSQIVNDFQKGDIAEGYSVSREKKESFPLTVTSAQKNPTAFYLCASSPGRALEQYFGPGTRLTVT.

The chain couples TRBV9 to TRBJ2-1; TCRdb selects TRBD2, and the lack of DNA leaves this call unchecked. The CDR3 runs 16 residues. Germline values: CDR1 SGDLS, CDR2 YYNGEE. The CDR3 sequence: CASSVGGGAPYNEQFF.

The J gene is TRBJ2-1, the V gene TRBV27; TCRdb calls TRBD2, which cannot be checked without DNA. Germline CDR1 and CDR2: MNHEY and SMNVEV (reference sequence). The CDR3 consists of 15 residues. CDR3 loop: CASSLDYPTYNEQFF.

The chain couples TRBV25-1 to TRBJ2-2. Germline CDR1 MGHDK, CDR2 SYGVNS. The CDR3 is 16 residues long. CDR3 amino acids: CASSPPGLAGTGELFF.

The chain links TRBV5-5 to TRBJ2-7; TCRdb indicates TRBD1, and absent DNA this call remains unverified. This CDR3 spans 15 amino acids. The germline CDR1 and CDR2 sequences are SGHKS and YYEKEE (reference sequence). The CDR3 spells CASSDPGTGVFEQYF.

The chain joins TRBV12-3 or TRBV12-4 to TRBJ1-5; the D gene TCRdb calls, TRBD1, cannot be checked with no DNA. This CDR3 is 12 amino acids long. CDR3 amino acids: CASQTGSRPQHF.

V gene TRBV11-2 combines with J gene TRBJ2-2. Germline V gene data show CDR1 as SGHAT and CDR2 as FQNNGV. This CDR3 has 13 residues. The CDR3 reads CASSFTVTGELFF.

The rearrangement uses TRBV11-2 and TRBJ1-2; there is no DNA to check the TCRdb D call of TRBD1. This CDR3 region has 17 residues. Per the germline V gene, CDR1 is SGHAT and CDR2 is FQNNGV. The CDR3 sequence: CASSLGGRGRVDYGYTF.

The chain joins TRBV7-9 to TRBJ2-1. Germline loops: CDR1 SEHNR, CDR2 FQNEAQ (reference sequence). The CDR3 sequence is 16 residues long. The CDR3 sequence is CASSPLAPSSYNEQFF.

This sequence joins TRBV5-5 and TRBJ2-7; TCRdb's assignment of TRBD2 cannot be checked, as there is no DNA. The CDR3 length is 16 residues. Germline CDR1 and CDR2: SGHKS and YYEKEE (reference sequence). This CDR3 reads CASSQWRGGGNYEQYF.